A single sample is the source of the 25 T cell receptor beta chains below, sequenced in a study of cytomegalovirus exposure and HLA in healthy donors. Both 60 Vbeta primers and 13 Jbeta primers went into the PCR. Measured with immunoSEQ multiplex PCR; TCRdb has only the in-frame clones, and not every one. The table has about 190,000 clones, around three quarters seen once; the top ten hold roughly 1.6%. What was sequenced was PBMCs. The receptors were gathered from a woman aged 18 to 35 in good health and CMV-seronegative.

This clone was counted a single time. The genes are TRBV6-5 and TRBJ1-5; no reliable D call. The CDR3 runs to 13 residues. Trimming removed 11 bases at V and 11 bases at J, with 22 bases between. Germline CDR1 MNHEY, CDR2 SVGAGI. CDR3 in amino acids: CAAQRLSGGAQHF. The CDR3 DNA reads as TGTGCCGCCCAAAGACTATCCGGCGGCGCCCAGCATTTT.

The chain recombines TRBV7-6 with TRBJ2-1; D gene uncertain. This CDR3 contains 11 residues. Trimming cost V 8 bases and J 12 bases, with 14 bases left between them. The germline CDR1 and CDR2 sequences are SGHVS and FNYEAQ. The CDR3 DNA is TGTGCCAGCGCCCAGCCCGGGTGGCAGTTCTTC. Residues: CASAQPGWQFF.

This sequence joins TRBV5-1 and TRBJ1-2, with D tentatively TRBD1 (6 bases). CDR3 length: 14 residues. V was cut by 3 bases and J by 8 bases, with 17 bases left in between. CDR1 and CDR2 (germline): SGHRS, YFSETQ. The CDR3 DNA follows: TGCGCCAGCAGCTCAACAGACAGGTCCCGCGGCTACACCTTC. It is translated as CASSSTDRSRGYTF.

The J gene is TRBJ1-5, the V gene TRBV27; 7 nucleotides line up with TRBD1. J was trimmed by 5 bases and V by 0 bases; bases with no gene match: 1. Germline values: CDR1 MNHEY, CDR2 SMNVEV (reference sequence). The CDR3 consists of 14 residues. Here the CDR3 reads CASSLSTGYQPQHF. DNA of the CDR3: TGTGCCAGCAGTTTATCGACAGGGTATCAGCCCCAGCATTTT.

This chain connects TRBV4-2 to TRBJ2-7; possibly TRBD2 for D (5 bases). Germline V gene lookup returns CDR1 LGHNA and CDR2 YNFKEQ. The V end was cut by 0 bases, the J end by 4 bases, with 10 bases between. The CDR3 is 14 residues long. The CDR3 here is CASSQDLAWYEQYF. The CDR3 DNA reads TGTGCCAGCAGCCAAGACCTAGCTTGGTACGAGCAGTACTTC.

The V gene is TRBV13, the J gene TRBJ2-1, with TRBD2 identical over 7 bases. Germline CDR1 reads PRHDT; CDR2 reads FYEKMQ (reference sequence). The CDR3 covers 13 residues. J was trimmed by 9 bases and V by 0 bases; bases with no gene match: 2. The CDR3 DNA reads TGTGCCAGCAGCTTAGGCGGGAGGCTTGAGCAGTTCTTC. Translation gives CASSLGGRLEQFF. Drawing the rest from reference TRBV13 and TRBJ2-1, the complete variable domain is AAGVIQSPRHLIKEKRETATLKCYPIPRHDTVYWYQQGPGQDPQFLISFYEKMQSDKGSIPDRFSAQQFSDYHSELNMSSLELGDSALYFCASSLGGRLEQFFGPGTRLTVL.

This rearrangement joins TRBV10-2 to TRBJ2-3; 8 bases map to TRBD2. The ends lost 3 bases at V and 0 bases at J; junction bases unmatched: 11. CDR1 is WSHSY, CDR2 SAAADI, per germline. The CDR3 runs to 18 residues. The CDR3 sequence: CASSESSSGGGSTDTQYF. In DNA form, the CDR3 reads TGCGCCAGCAGTGAATCCTCATCGGGGGGGGGTAGCACAGATACGCAGTATTTT.

In its sample, this clone was seen once. V gene TRBV7-9 combines with J gene TRBJ1-1; 8 nucleotides agree with TRBD1. Trimming cost V 2 bases and J 0 bases; bases outside gene matches: 5. CDR3 length: 16 residues. Per germline, CDR1 SEHNR and CDR2 FQNEAQ (reference sequence). CDR3 in amino acids: CASSLPGQGMNTEAFF. The CDR3 DNA reads TGTGCCAGCAGCTTACCTGGACAGGGCATGAACACTGAAGCTTTCTTT. The full variable domain, in which reference TRBV7-9 and TRBJ1-1 provide the parts outside the CDR3, is DTGVSQNPRHKITKRGQNVTFRCDPISEHNRLYWYRQTLGQGPEFLTYFQNEAQLEKSRLLSDRFSAERPKGSFSTLEIQRTEQGDSAMYLCASSLPGQGMNTEAFFGQGTRLTVV.

The chain is built from TRBV12-5 and TRBJ2-7; 10 bases fit TRBD2. CDR3 length: 15 residues. Germline V gives CDR1 LGHNT, CDR2 FRNRAP. Unmatched junction bases numbered 8, after V lost 2 bases and J lost 7 bases. CDR3 sequence: CASGLPLAGVREQYF. DNA of the CDR3: TGTGCTAGTGGTTTGCCCCTAGCGGGAGTGAGAGAGCAGTACTTC.

This sequence joins TRBV28 and TRBJ2-7; possibly TRBD1 for D (6 bases). The germline V gene has CDR1 MDHEN and CDR2 SYDVKM. This CDR3 has 12 amino acids. The V and J ends lost 9 bases and 1 base respectively, with 10 bases between them. The chain's CDR3 is CASWDTSYEQYF. In DNA, the CDR3 is TGTGCCAGTTGGGACACTTCCTACGAGCAGTACTTC.

V gene TRBV28 combines with J gene TRBJ1-3; TRBD1 might be the D (6 bases). The germline CDR1 and CDR2 sequences are MDHEN and SYDVKM. Trimming left V 2 bases short and J 0 bases short, with 14 bases between. The CDR3 sequence is 17 residues long. Here the CDR3 DNA reads TGTGCCAGCAGTTTACCGCCGGGACAACGCTCTGGAAACACCATATATTTT. This translates into CASSLPPGQRSGNTIYF.

Details on this clone: Mismatch with germline at one junction end may stem from a read error. In the same sample, other DNA sequences code for this CDR3. The CDR3 region has the DNA TGCGCCAGCAGCTTGAATGGCGGGGATGTTGACTACGGCTACACCTTC. This translates into CASSLNGGDVDYGYTF. This sequence joins TRBV5-1 and TRBJ1-2; no reliable D call. Looked up from germline, CDR1 is SGHRS and CDR2 is YFSETQ. The CDR3 is 16 residues long.

The chain employs TRBV28 and TRBJ2-7; 7 nucleotides align to TRBD1. This CDR3 has 16 residues. The germline V gene encodes CDR1 MDHEN and CDR2 SYDVKM. Trimming at V came to 2 bases and at J to 2 bases, leaving 9 bases not matched to a gene. CDR3 bases: TGTGCCAGCAGTTTACCTTTGAACCAGGGGGCCTACGAGCAGTACTTC. Residues: CASSLPLNQGAYEQYF.

The V and J genes are TRBV5-5 and TRBJ1-6, with 11 bases that match TRBD1. Trimming took 4 bases from V and 4 from J; bases not matched to a gene: 10. Germline lookup yields CDR1 SGHKS and CDR2 YYEKEE (reference sequence). The CDR3 runs to 18 residues. In nucleotides, the CDR3 is TGTGCCAGCAGCATAAAGGACAGGGGGCATGGATATAATTCACCCCTCCACTTT. It yields the protein CASSIKDRGHGYNSPLHF.

There are a few counts of this clone. The chain recombines TRBV9 with TRBJ1-5; TRBD1 is a possible D gene (5 bases). Germline lookup yields CDR1 SGDLS and CDR2 YYNGEE. The germline V and J ends were trimmed by 3 bases and 4 bases, with 11 bases remaining between them. This CDR3 comprises 14 residues. The CDR3 nucleotides are TGTGCCAGCAGCGGCGGGACGGAAAATCAGCCCCAGCATTTT. Its translation: CASSGGTENQPQHF. Based on the CDR3 plus reference TRBV9 and TRBJ1-5, the full variable domain is DSGVTQTPKHLITATGQRVTLRCSPRSGDLSVYWYQQSLDQGLQFLIQYYNGEERAKGNILERFSAQQFPDLHSELNLSSLELGDSALYFCASSGGTENQPQHFGDGTRLSIL.

The gene calls are TRBV4-1 and TRBJ2-5, with D maybe TRBD1 (6 bases). Germline CDR1 MGHRA, CDR2 YSYEKL. The length of the CDR3 is 15 residues. V was pared by 0 bases and J by 2 bases, with 10 bases between. The CDR3 DNA is TGCGCCAGCAGCCAAGATCCGGGACAACAAGAGACCCAGTACTTC. Amino acids: CASSQDPGQQETQYF.

The chain joins TRBV6-4 to TRBJ1-5; 7 bases align to TRBD1. The V segment lost 3 bases and the J segment 4 bases; nucleotides outside the gene matches: 0. The germline gives CDR1 MRHNA, CDR2 SNTAGT. CDR3 size: 13 residues. CDR3 loop: CASSETGNQPQHF. In DNA form, the CDR3 reads TGTGCCAGCAGTGAGACAGGGAATCAGCCCCAGCATTTT.

The J gene is TRBJ1-4, the V gene TRBV18, with TRBD1 matching over 11 bases. The CDR3 contains 16 residues. V shed 5 bases and J 0 bases; nucleotides not matched to a gene: 2. CDR1 is KGHSH, CDR2 LQKENI, per germline. CDR3 bases: TGTGCCAGCTCAACGGGACAGGGGGCAACTAATGAAAAACTGTTTTTT. It specifies CASSTGQGATNEKLFF. Drawing the rest from reference TRBV18 and TRBJ1-4, the complete variable domain is NAGVMQNPRHLVRRRGQEARLRCSPMKGHSHVYWYRQLPEEGLKFMVYLQKENIIDESGMPKERFSAEFPKEGPSILRIQQVVRGDSAAYFCASSTGQGATNEKLFFGSGTQLSVL.

J is TRBJ1-2 and V is TRBV7-3, with D perhaps TRBD1 (6 bases). Trimming stripped 5 bases from V and 4 bases from J, with 17 bases between. The CDR3 spans 15 residues. Germline V gene lookup returns CDR1 SGHTA and CDR2 FQGTGA. CDR3 amino acids: CASSPTPQGFYGYTF. CDR3 coding DNA: TGTGCCAGCAGCCCAACCCCTCAGGGGTTCTATGGCTACACCTTC.

The chain is built from TRBV27 and TRBJ1-5; D ambiguous. The CDR3 totals 16 residues. Between the trimmed V and J ends, which lost 0 bases and 2 bases, there was a span of 11 bases. The germline V gene encodes CDR1 MNHEY and CDR2 SMNVEV (reference sequence). CDR3 coding DNA: TGTGCCAGCAGTTTATCGATTAGGCGGGGCAATCAGCCCCAGCATTTT. This codes for CASSLSIRRGNQPQHF.

This sequence joins TRBV5-5 and TRBJ2-2; possibly TRBD1 for D (5 bases). CDR1 is SGHKS, CDR2 YYEKEE, per germline (reference sequence). CDR3 size: 15 residues. Trimming took 2 bases from V and 1 from J, leaving 9 bases between them. CDR3 coding DNA: TGTGCCAGCAGCTTATACCAGGGGAACACCGGGGAGCTGTTTTTT. It encodes CASSLYQGNTGELFF.

The J gene is TRBJ1-3, the V gene TRBV5-1; 8 nucleotides match TRBD1. V lost 2 bases to trimming and J lost 1 base; unmatched junction nucleotides: 11. The CDR3 length is 18 residues. Germline V gives CDR1 SGHRS, CDR2 YFSETQ. The CDR3 spells CASSLEPDRAGSGNTIYF. DNA of the CDR3: TGCGCCAGCAGCTTAGAACCGGACAGGGCAGGTTCTGGAAACACCATATATTTT.

V usage is TRBV5-1 and J usage is TRBJ1-1, with D unresolved. Germline CDR1 reads SGHRS; CDR2 reads YFSETQ. V was shortened by 2 bases and J by 0 bases, with 11 bases between the two germline ends. The CDR3 is 15 amino acids. The DNA for the CDR3 is TGCGCCAGCAGCTTTTTGGGGAGGATGAACACTGAAGCTTTCTTT. Translation: CASSFLGRMNTEAFF.

The gene calls are TRBV28 and TRBJ2-3; D possibly corresponds to TRBD2 (6 bases). Per the germline V gene, CDR1 is MDHEN and CDR2 is SYDVKM. The CDR3 runs to 14 residues. With 3 bases removed from V and 2 bases from J, the gap between germline ends came to 9 bases. The DNA for the CDR3 is TGTGCCAGCAGTTTCGGGGGAACCACAGATACGCAGTATTTT. This sequence encodes CASSFGGTTDTQYF.

This rearrangement joins TRBV2 to TRBJ2-5; possible D gene TRBD1, 6 bases. This CDR3 spans 12 amino acids. V lost 5 bases to trimming and J lost 13 bases, with 17 bases between them. The germline V gene has CDR1 SNHLY and CDR2 FYNNEI. The CDR3 is CASSYPQGSPYF. The CDR3 nucleotides read TGTGCCAGCAGTTACCCCCAGGGGTCCCCGTACTTC.